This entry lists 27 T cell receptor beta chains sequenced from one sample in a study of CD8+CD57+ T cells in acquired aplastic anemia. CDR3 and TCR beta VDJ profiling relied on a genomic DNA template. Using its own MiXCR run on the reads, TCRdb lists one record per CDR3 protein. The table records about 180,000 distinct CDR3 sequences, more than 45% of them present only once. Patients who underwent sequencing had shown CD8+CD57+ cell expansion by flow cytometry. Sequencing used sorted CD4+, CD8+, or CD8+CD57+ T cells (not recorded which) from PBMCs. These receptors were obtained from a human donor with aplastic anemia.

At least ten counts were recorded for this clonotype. In DNA form, the CDR3 reads TGTGCCAGCAGCCACGGAGTCTCCTACGAGCAGTACTTC. Encoded protein: CASSHGVSYEQYF. The chain couples TRBV7-3 to TRBJ2-7; D is unresolved. Deletions cut 5 bases from V and 0 bases from J, with 8 bases between. This CDR3 contains 13 residues. Germline loops: CDR1 SGHTA, CDR2 FQGTGA.

Here the CDR3 DNA reads TGTGCCAGCAGTTTGCTAGCGGGAGTCGCGGAGCTGTTTTTT. Translation gives CASSLLAGVAELFF. The chain recombines TRBV12-3 or TRBV12-4 with TRBJ2-2, with 10 positions matching TRBD2. This CDR3 has 14 amino acids. The J segment lost 10 bases and the V segment lost 3 bases, leaving 5 bases of the junction unmatched.

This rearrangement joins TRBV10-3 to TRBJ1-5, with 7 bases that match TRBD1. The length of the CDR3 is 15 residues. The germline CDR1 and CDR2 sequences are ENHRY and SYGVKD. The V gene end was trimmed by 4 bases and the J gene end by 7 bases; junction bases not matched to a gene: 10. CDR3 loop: CAISAVPGGRQPQHF. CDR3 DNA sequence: TGTGCCATCAGTGCGGTGCCAGGGGGACGGCAGCCCCAGCATTTT.

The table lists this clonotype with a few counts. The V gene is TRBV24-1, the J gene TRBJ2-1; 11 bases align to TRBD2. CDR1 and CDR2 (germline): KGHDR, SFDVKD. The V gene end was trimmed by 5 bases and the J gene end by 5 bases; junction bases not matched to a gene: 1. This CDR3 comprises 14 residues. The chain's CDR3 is CATSGSGGDNEQFF. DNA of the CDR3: TGTGCCACCAGTGGTAGCGGGGGGGACAATGAGCAGTTCTTC.

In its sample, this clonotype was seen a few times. CDR3 amino acids: CASSEADQGAQYF. CDR3 nucleotide sequence: TGTGCCAGCAGTGAAGCGGATCAGGGCGCCCAGTACTTC. The genes are TRBV2 and TRBJ2-5, with D possibly TRBD1 on 5 matching bases. The CDR3 is 13 residues long. Trimming took off 0 bases at V and 9 bases at J, with 11 bases between the two ends. CDR1 and CDR2 from the germline V gene are SNHLY and FYNNEI. Combining the CDR3 with reference TRBV2 and TRBJ2-5 gives the whole variable domain EPEVTQTPSHQVTQMGQEVILRCVPISNHLYFYWYRQILGQKVEFLVSFYNNEISEKSEIFDDQFSVERPDGSNFTLKIRSTKLEDSAMYFCASSEADQGAQYFGPGTRLLVL.

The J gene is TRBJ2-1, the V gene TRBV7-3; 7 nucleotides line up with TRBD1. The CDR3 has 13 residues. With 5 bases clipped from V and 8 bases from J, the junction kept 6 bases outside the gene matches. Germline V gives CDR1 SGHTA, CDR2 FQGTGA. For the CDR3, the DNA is TGTGCCAGCAGCCTAGGGACAGTTTATGAGCAGTTCTTC. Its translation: CASSLGTVYEQFF. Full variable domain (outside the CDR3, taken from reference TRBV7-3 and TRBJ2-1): GAGVSQTPSNKVTEKGKYVELRCDPISGHTALYWYRQSLGQGPEFLIYFQGTGAADDSGLPNDRFFAVRPEGSVSTLKIQRTERGDSAVYLCASSLGTVYEQFFGPGTRLTVL.

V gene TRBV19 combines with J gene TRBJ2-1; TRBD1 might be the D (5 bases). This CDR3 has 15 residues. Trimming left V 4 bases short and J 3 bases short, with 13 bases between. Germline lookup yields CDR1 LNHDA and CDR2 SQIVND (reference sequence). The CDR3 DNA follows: TGTGCCAGTAGTAAGTGGGGCCGGAGCTACAATGAGCAGTTCTTC. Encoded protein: CASSKWGRSYNEQFF. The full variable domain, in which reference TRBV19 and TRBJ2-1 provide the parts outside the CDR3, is DGGITQSPKYLFRKEGQNVTLSCEQNLNHDAMYWYRQDPGQGLRLIYYSQIVNDFQKGDIAEGYSVSREKKESFPLTVTSAQKNPTAFYLCASSKWGRSYNEQFFGPGTRLTVL.

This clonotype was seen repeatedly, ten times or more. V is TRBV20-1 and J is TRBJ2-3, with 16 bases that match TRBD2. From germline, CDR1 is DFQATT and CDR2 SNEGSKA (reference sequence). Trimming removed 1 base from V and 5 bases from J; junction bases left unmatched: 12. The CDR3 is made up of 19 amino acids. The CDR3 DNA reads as TGCAGTGCTAGAGCCTTCGGGACTAGCGGGGGGGCGAGTCAAGATACGCAGTATTTT. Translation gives CSARAFGTSGGASQDTQYF.

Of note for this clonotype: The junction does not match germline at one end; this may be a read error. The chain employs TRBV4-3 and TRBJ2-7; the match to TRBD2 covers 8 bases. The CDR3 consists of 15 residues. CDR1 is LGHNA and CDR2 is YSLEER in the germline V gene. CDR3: CASNQGGTRTYEQYF. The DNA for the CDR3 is TGCGCCAGCAACCAAGGTGGGACTAGGACCTACGAGCAGTACTTC.

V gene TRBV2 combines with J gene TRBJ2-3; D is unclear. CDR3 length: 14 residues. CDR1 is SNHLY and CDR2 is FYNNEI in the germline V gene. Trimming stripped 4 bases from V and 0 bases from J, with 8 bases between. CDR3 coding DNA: TGTGCCAGCAGTGCGGGCGCAAGCACAGATACGCAGTATTTT. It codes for CASSAGASTDTQYF. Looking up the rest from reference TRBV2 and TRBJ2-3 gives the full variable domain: EPEVTQTPSHQVTQMGQEVILRCVPISNHLYFYWYRQILGQKVEFLVSFYNNEISEKSEIFDDQFSVERPDGSNFTLKIRSTKLEDSAMYFCASSAGASTDTQYFGPGTRLTVL.

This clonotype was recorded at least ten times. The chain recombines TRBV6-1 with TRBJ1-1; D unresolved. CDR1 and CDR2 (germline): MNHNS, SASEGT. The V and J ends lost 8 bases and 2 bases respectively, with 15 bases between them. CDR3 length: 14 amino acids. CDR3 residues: CASSAGPANTEAFF. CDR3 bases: TGTGCCAGCTCAGCCGGGCCTGCAAACACTGAAGCTTTCTTT.

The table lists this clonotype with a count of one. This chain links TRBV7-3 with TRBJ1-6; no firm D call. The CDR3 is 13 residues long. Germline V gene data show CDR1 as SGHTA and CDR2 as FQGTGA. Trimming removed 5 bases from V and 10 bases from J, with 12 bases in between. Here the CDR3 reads CASSPPSASPLHF. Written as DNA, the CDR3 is TGTGCCAGCAGCCCACCTTCGGCCTCACCCCTCCACTTT.

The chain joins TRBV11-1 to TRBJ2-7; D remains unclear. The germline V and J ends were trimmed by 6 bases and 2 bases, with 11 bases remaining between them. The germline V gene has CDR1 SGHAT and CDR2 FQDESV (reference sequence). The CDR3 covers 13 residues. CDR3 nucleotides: TGTGCCAGCAGTCTGCCGATCACCTACGAGCAGTACTTC. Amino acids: CASSLPITYEQYF.

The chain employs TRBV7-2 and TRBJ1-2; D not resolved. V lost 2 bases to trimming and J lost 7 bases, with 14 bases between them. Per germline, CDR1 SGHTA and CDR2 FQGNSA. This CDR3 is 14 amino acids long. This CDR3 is CASSLIIGDLGYTF. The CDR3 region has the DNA TGTGCCAGCAGCTTAATTATTGGGGATCTTGGCTACACCTTC.

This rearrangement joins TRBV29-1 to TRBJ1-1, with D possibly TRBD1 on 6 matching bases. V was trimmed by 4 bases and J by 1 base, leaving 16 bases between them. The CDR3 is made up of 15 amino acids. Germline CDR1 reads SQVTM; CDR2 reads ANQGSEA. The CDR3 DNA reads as TGCAGCGTTGCTCGGGAATCAGGGGCGAACACTGAAGCTTTCTTT. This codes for CSVARESGANTEAFF.

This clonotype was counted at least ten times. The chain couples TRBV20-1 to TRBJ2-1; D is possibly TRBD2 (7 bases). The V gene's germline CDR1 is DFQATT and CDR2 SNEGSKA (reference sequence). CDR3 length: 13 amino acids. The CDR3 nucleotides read TGCGGGGGCGTAGGGGGGGCCCTAGATGAGCAGTTCTTC. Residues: CGGVGGALDEQFF.

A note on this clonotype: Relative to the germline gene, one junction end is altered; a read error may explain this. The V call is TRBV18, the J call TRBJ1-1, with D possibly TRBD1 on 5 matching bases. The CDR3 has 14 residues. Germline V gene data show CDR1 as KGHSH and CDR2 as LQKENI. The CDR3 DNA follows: TGTGCCAGCTCACTGGGACCCATGAATACTGAAGCTTTCTTT. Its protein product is CASSLGPMNTEAFF.

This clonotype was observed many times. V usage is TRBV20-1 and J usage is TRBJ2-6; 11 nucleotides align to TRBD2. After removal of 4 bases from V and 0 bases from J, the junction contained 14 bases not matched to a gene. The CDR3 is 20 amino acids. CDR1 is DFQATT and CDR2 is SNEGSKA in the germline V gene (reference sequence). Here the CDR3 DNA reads TGCAGTGCTACCTTAGCGGGGGGGCCCGTCCAGAGCTCTGGGGCCAACGTCCTGACTTTC. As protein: CSATLAGGPVQSSGANVLTF.

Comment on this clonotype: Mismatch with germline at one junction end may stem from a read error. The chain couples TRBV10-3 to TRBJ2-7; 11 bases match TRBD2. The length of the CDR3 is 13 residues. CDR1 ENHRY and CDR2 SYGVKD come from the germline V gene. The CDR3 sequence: CATSSGGAHEQYF. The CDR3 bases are TGTGCCACCAGTAGCGGGGGGGCCCACGAGCAGTACTTC.

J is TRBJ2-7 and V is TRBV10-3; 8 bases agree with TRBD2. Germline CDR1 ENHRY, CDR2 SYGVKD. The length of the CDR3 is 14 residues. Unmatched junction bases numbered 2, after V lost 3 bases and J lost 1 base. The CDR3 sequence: CAISDRGGSYEQYF. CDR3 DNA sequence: TGTGCCATCAGTGACCGGGGGGGTTCCTACGAGCAGTACTTC.

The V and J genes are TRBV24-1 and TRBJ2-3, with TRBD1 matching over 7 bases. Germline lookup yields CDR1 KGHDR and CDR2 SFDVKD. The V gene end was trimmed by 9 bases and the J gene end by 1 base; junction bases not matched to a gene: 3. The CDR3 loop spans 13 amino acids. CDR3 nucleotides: TGTGCCACCGAAGGACAGGGCACAGATACGCAGTATTTT. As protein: CATEGQGTDTQYF.

In nucleotides, the CDR3 is TGCGCCAGCAGCCAAATGCCGGGACAGGGCGACTACGAGCAGTACTTC. Translated, it gives CASSQMPGQGDYEQYF. This chain joins TRBV4-1 and TRBJ2-7; 9 bases match TRBD1. Per germline, CDR1 MGHRA and CDR2 YSYEKL. This CDR3 is built from 16 residues. After removal of 2 bases from V and 3 bases from J, the junction contained 8 bases not matched to a gene.

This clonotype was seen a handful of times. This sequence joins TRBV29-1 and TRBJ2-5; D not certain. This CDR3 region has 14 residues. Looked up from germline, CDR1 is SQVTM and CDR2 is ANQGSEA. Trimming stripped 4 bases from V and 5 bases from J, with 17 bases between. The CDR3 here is CSVASNAGAETQYF. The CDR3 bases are TGCAGCGTTGCGTCTAACGCCGGAGCTGAGACCCAGTACTTC.

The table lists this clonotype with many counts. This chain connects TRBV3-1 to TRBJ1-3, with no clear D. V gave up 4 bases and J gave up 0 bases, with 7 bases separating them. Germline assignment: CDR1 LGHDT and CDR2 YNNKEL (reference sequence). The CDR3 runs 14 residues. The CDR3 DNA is TGTGCCAGCAGCCCCAGTTCCTCTGGAAACACCATATATTTT. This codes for CASSPSSSGNTIYF.

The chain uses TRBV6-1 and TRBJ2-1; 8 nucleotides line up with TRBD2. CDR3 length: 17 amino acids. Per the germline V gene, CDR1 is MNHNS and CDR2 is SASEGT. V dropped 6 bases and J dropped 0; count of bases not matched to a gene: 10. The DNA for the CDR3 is TGTGCCAGCAGGGGGACTAGGCGTTCTAGCTCCTACAATGAGCAGTTCTTC. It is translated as CASRGTRRSSSYNEQFF.

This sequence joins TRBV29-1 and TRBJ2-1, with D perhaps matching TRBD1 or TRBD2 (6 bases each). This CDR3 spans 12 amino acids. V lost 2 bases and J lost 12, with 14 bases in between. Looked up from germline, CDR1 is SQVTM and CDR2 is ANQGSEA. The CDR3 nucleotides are TGCAGCGTTGAAACGGGGGCTCCGGGGCAGTTCTTC. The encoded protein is CSVETGAPGQFF.

The CDR3 nucleotides are TGTGCCAGCAGCCAAGAAGAACAGGGAGGGGGGGCCCAGCATTTT. This sequence encodes CASSQEEQGGGAQHF. This chain links TRBV4-2 with TRBJ1-5; a possible D gene is TRBD1 (6 bases). From germline, CDR1 is LGHNA and CDR2 YNFKEQ. There are 15 residues in the CDR3. Trimming removed 0 bases at V and 11 bases at J, with 17 bases between.